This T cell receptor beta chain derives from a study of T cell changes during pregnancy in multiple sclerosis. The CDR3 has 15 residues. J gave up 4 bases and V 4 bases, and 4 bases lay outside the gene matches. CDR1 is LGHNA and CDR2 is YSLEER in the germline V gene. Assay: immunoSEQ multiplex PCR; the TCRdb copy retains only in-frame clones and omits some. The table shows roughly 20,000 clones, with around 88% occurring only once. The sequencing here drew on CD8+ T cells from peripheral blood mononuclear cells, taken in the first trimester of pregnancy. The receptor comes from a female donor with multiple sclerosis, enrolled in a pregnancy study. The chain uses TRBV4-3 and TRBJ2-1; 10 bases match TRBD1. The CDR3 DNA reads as TGCGCCAGCAGCCTTTGGGACAGGGGTTACAATGAGCAGTTCTTC. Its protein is CASSLWDRGYNEQFF.